This is a list of T cell receptor beta chains from one sample in a study of siplizumab effects on memory and regulatory T cells. Clones were sequenced by immunoSEQ multiplex PCR, and TCRdb holds only the in-frame ones, with some missing. The sample includes over 100,000 clones, 93% seen only once; the top ten take about 0.16%. The sample taken for sequencing was non-Treg CD4+ T cells sorted from blood. The receptors were sampled from a human donor in good health. Both conserved end residues are part of each CDR3. D genes are given only for firm matches. Clone size is not always given. Where it is, it says once, few, many or a class for expanded clones.

V: TRBV7-2
size: .
D: .
J: TRBJ2-7
DNA: TGTGCCAGCAGCTCGCTAGGGGCCTACGAGCAGTACTTC
CDR3: CASSSLGAYEQYF

V: TRBV4-3
size: .
D: .
J: TRBJ2-6
DNA: TGCGCCAGCAGCCAAGAATCCGCTCCGGGGGCCAACGTCCTGACTTTC
CDR3: CASSQESAPGANVLTF

V: TRBV5-4
size: .
D: .
J: TRBJ2-3
DNA: TGTGCCAGCAGCTTAGAGTTAGGAGATACGCAGTATTTT
CDR3: CASSLELGDTQYF

V: TRBV27
size: .
D: .
J: TRBJ2-2
DNA: TGTGCCAGCACCCTCCCGGCCGGGGAGCTGTTTTTT
CDR3: CASTLPAGELFF

V: TRBV7-3
size: .
D: .
J: TRBJ2-5
DNA: TGTGCCAGCAGCTCATGGGGCCAAGAGACCCAGTACTTC
CDR3: CASSSWGQETQYF

V: TRBV5-1
size: .
D: .
J: TRBJ1-5
DNA: TGCGCCAGCAGCTCAGGGGCCGAATCGGCCCAGCATTTT
CDR3: CASSSGAESAQHF

V: TRBV7-9
size: once
D: .
J: TRBJ2-3
DNA: TGTGCCAGCAGCTTAGGTCGCGGAGATACGCAGTATTTT
CDR3: CASSLGRGDTQYF

V: TRBV10-3
size: .
D: .
J: TRBJ1-2
DNA: TGTGCCATCAGTGATGAGCCCTATGGCTACACCTTC
CDR3: CAISDEPYGYTF

V: TRBV5-1
size: .
D: .
J: TRBJ1-2
DNA: TGCGCCAGCAGCCCCAGCCCGATTAACTATGGCTACACCTTC
CDR3: CASSPSPINYGYTF

V: TRBV18
size: .
D: TRBD1
J: TRBJ2-5
DNA: TGTGCCAGCTCACAGGGACAGCAAGAGACCCAGTACTTC
CDR3: CASSQGQQETQYF

V: TRBV7-3
size: .
D: .
J: TRBJ2-2
DNA: TGTGCCAGCAGCTTATCACCAGGGGTTACCGGGGAGCTGTTTTTT
CDR3: CASSLSPGVTGELFF

V: TRBV7-2
size: .
D: .
J: TRBJ2-7
DNA: TGTGCCAGCAGCCCCCGGAGGGACGCCTACGAGCAGTACTTC
CDR3: CASSPRRDAYEQYF

V: TRBV5-1
size: .
D: TRBD2
J: TRBJ2-1
DNA: TGCGCCAGCAGAGGACTAGCGGGGGCTCCAGGGCAGTTCTTC
CDR3: CASRGLAGAPGQFF

V: TRBV19
size: .
D: .
J: TRBJ2-1
DNA: TGTGCCAGTAGTCTCCTCAGGGGAGAGAGCTCCTACAATGAGCAGTTCTTC
CDR3: CASSLLRGESSYNEQFF

V: TRBV18
size: .
D: .
J: TRBJ1-5
DNA: TGTGCCAGCTCTAGCGGGCGAGGTGGGGATCAGCCCCAGCATTTT
CDR3: CASSSGRGGDQPQHF

V: TRBV5-4
size: once
D: .
J: TRBJ2-5
DNA: TGTGCCAGCAGCTTGTACAGGTCGTCCCAAGAGACCCAGTACTTC
CDR3: CASSLYRSSQETQYF

V: TRBV7-2
size: .
D: .
J: TRBJ2-5
DNA: TGTGCCAGCAGCTTAGATCAGTTCCCCTCCGAGACCCAGTACTTC
CDR3: CASSLDQFPSETQYF

V: TRBV28
size: .
D: TRBD1
J: TRBJ2-1
DNA: TGTGCCAGCAATGCCGGGACAGGTCCCCACAATGAGCAGTTCTTC
CDR3: CASNAGTGPHNEQFF

V: TRBV7-6
size: .
D: .
J: TRBJ2-2
DNA: TGTGCCAGCAGCCCTTTCGGGGGGCATACCGGGGAGCTGTTTTTT
CDR3: CASSPFGGHTGELFF

V: TRBV27
size: .
D: .
J: TRBJ2-2
DNA: TGTGCCAGCAGTTTACGGGGGCCAGGCACCGGGGAGCTGTTTTTT
CDR3: CASSLRGPGTGELFF

V: TRBV25-1
size: .
D: TRBD2
J: TRBJ2-7
DNA: TGTGCCAGCAGCGGCCCGGGACTAGCGGGGGATTATTACGAGCAGTACTTC
CDR3: CASSGPGLAGDYYEQYF

V: TRBV10-1
size: .
D: .
J: TRBJ1-1
DNA: TGCGCCAGCAGTGCATGGGGGGGTGAAGCTTTCTTT
CDR3: CASSAWGGEAFF

V: TRBV7-2
size: once
D: .
J: TRBJ2-7
DNA: TGTGCCAGCAGCAAAGTGAGGTGGGACAACTACGAGCAGTACTTC
CDR3: CASSKVRWDNYEQYF

V: TRBV29-1
size: .
D: TRBD1
J: TRBJ2-2
DNA: TGCAGCGTTGCTCCGGGACAGGGCACGGTTGTGTTTTTT
CDR3: CSVAPGQGTVVFF

V: TRBV9
size: .
D: TRBD1
J: TRBJ1-5
DNA: TGTGCCAGCCGACAGGGGGGAAATCAGCCCCAGCATTTT
CDR3: CASRQGGNQPQHF

V: TRBV6-1
size: .
D: .
J: TRBJ1-2
DNA: TGTGCCAGCAAGGACAGTTCCTATGGCTACACCTTC
CDR3: CASKDSSYGYTF

V: TRBV19
size: .
D: .
J: TRBJ1-5
DNA: TGTGCCAGTAGTATAGAGGGGTTGAGAAATCAGCCCCAGCATTTT
CDR3: CASSIEGLRNQPQHF

V: TRBV7-9
size: .
D: .
J: TRBJ1-3
DNA: TGTGCCAGTGGCGTCGTTGGAAACACCATATATTTT
CDR3: CASGVVGNTIYF

V: TRBV2
size: .
D: TRBD1
J: TRBJ1-4
DNA: TGTGCCAGCAGAGGGACAGGGAATGAAAAACTGTTTTTT
CDR3: CASRGTGNEKLFF

V: TRBV4-2
size: .
D: .
J: TRBJ2-3
DNA: TGTGCCAGCAGCCAAGAGCAAGTGTCTGGGTCAGATACGCAGTATTTT
CDR3: CASSQEQVSGSDTQYF

V: TRBV19
size: .
D: .
J: TRBJ2-6
DNA: TGTGCCAGTAGTGTAGGGGCTGGGGCCAACGTCCTGACTTTC
CDR3: CASSVGAGANVLTF

V: TRBV4-3
size: .
D: .
J: TRBJ1-5
DNA: TGCGCCAGCAGCCAAGGCCCAGGGGTCAATCAGCCCCAGCATTTT
CDR3: CASSQGPGVNQPQHF

V: TRBV4-3
size: .
D: TRBD1
J: TRBJ2-3
DNA: TGCGCCAGCAGCCAAGAGAGTGACAGGGACGGCACAGATACGCAGTATTTT
CDR3: CASSQESDRDGTDTQYF

V: TRBV19
size: .
D: TRBD2
J: TRBJ2-5
DNA: TGTGCCAGTAGTATAGGTCTAGCGGCTAACCAAGAGACCCAGTACTTC
CDR3: CASSIGLAANQETQYF

V: TRBV10-1
size: .
D: TRBD1
J: TRBJ2-3
DNA: TGCGCCAGCGGGGACAGGGTCAACGCAGATACGCAGTATTTT
CDR3: CASGDRVNADTQYF

V: TRBV28
size: .
D: TRBD1
J: TRBJ2-7
DNA: TGTGCCAGCCGGGACAGGGTAATCTACGAGCAGTACTTC
CDR3: CASRDRVIYEQYF

V: TRBV11-3
size: .
D: .
J: TRBJ1-1
DNA: TGTGCCAGCAGCCGTTCAGACAAGAACACTGAAGCTTTCTTT
CDR3: CASSRSDKNTEAFF

V: TRBV5-1
size: .
D: .
J: TRBJ2-6
DNA: TGCGCCAGCAGCTTAATCGTTGCAGGGGACCTCTCTGGGGCCAACGTCCTGACTTTC
CDR3: CASSLIVAGDLSGANVLTF

V: TRBV6-5
size: .
D: .
J: TRBJ2-5
DNA: TGTGCCAGCACCCCGGAGGGGGAAGAGACCCAGTACTTC
CDR3: CASTPEGEETQYF

V: TRBV7-9
size: .
D: TRBD2
J: TRBJ2-5
DNA: TGTGCCAGCAGCTTCTGGCCGAGCGGGAGCCCTGGGACCCAGTACTTC
CDR3: CASSFWPSGSPGTQYF

V: TRBV11-1
size: .
D: TRBD1
J: TRBJ1-2
DNA: TGTGCCAGCAGCCTAAACAGAAATCCGGGACAGTCCAACTATGGCTACACCTTC
CDR3: CASSLNRNPGQSNYGYTF

V: TRBV15
size: .
D: .
J: TRBJ1-1
DNA: TGTGCCACCAGCAGAGTCTTCGAAAGCACTGAAGCTTTCTTT
CDR3: CATSRVFESTEAFF

V: TRBV9
size: once
D: TRBD1
J: TRBJ1-1
DNA: TGTGCCAGCAGCCAGGGACAGGGCGGGAACACTGAAGCTTTCTTT
CDR3: CASSQGQGGNTEAFF

V: TRBV9
size: .
D: .
J: TRBJ2-1
DNA: TGTGCCAGCAGCGCCAGTGGGAGCTCCTACAATGAGCAGTTCTTC
CDR3: CASSASGSSYNEQFF

V: TRBV12-5
size: once
D: TRBD2
J: TRBJ2-7
DNA: TGTGCTAGTGGTTTGGTACATGCTAGCGGGGGACGAACTTTAGCTCAAAACTACGAGCAGTACTTC
CDR3: CASGLVHASGGRTLAQNYEQYF

V: TRBV9
size: .
D: TRBD1
J: TRBJ2-5
DNA: TGTGCCAGCAGCGTGGGGACAGTTAGGGAGACCCAGTACTTC
CDR3: CASSVGTVRETQYF

V: TRBV7-8
size: once
D: .
J: TRBJ2-7
DNA: TGTGCCAGCAGCTTGTCGACAGCAACCTACGAGCAGTACTTC
CDR3: CASSLSTATYEQYF

V: TRBV19
size: once
D: .
J: TRBJ1-6
DNA: TGTGCCAGCACACAGGAGTATAATTCACCCCTCCACTTT
CDR3: CASTQEYNSPLHF